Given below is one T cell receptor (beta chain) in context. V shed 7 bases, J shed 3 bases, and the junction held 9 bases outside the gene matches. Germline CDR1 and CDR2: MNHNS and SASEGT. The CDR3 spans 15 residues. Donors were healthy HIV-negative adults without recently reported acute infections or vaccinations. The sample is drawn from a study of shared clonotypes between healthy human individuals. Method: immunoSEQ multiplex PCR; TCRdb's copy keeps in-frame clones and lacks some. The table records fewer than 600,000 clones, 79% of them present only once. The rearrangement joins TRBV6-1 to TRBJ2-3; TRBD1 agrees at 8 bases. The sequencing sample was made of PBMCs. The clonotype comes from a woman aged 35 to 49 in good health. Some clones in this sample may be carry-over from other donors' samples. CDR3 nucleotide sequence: TGTGCCAGCAAGATGGACAGGGAGGAAACAGATACGCAGTATTTT. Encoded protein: CASKMDREETDTQYF.